The rows below give T cell receptor beta chains drawn from one sample of a study of cytomegalovirus exposure and HLA in healthy donors. Assay used: immunoSEQ multiplex PCR; TCRdb lists only in-frame clones, some missing. The data contain 120,000 to 150,000 clones, about 75% of them singletons. Sequences were obtained from PBMCs. These receptors were obtained from a woman aged 25 to 39 in good health and CMV-seronegative. CDR3s include the opening cysteine and the closing phenylalanine or tryptophan. The D gene is left open where the match is weak. Expanded clones get a size class; other rows say once, few or many, or leave the size out.

j_gene	d_gene	abundance	v_gene	CDR3nt	CDR3aa
TRBJ1-2	NA	NA	TRBV5-4	TGTGCCAGCAGCGAAGGACAGCCAGGATTCGGCTACATCTTC	CASSEGQPGFGYIF
TRBJ2-3	TRBD2	NA	TRBV4-3	TGCGCCAGCAGCCAAGATGTTGCTAGCGGGGGTGTCGATACGCAGTATTTT	CASSQDVASGGVDTQYF
TRBJ1-6	NA	NA	TRBV5-1	TGCGCCAGCAGCATCTCCCAGAGCGGGGAGTCACCCCTCCACTTT	CASSISQSGESPLHF
TRBJ2-2	NA	NA	TRBV14	TGTGCCAGCAGCCAAGGAGGTGGGGGGACCGGGGAGCTGTTTTTT	CASSQGGGGTGELFF
TRBJ2-7	NA	NA	TRBV25-1	TGTGCCAGTACCAGGGACAACGAGCAGTACTTC	CASTRDNEQYF
TRBJ1-2	NA	few	TRBV2	TGTGCCAGCAGTGAAGAGGCGGCGGGGGATTATGGCTACACCTTC	CASSEEAAGDYGYTF
TRBJ2-7	NA	NA	TRBV4-1	TGCGCCAGCAGCCCCGAAATTGCAGGGGTGCCCTACGAGCAGTACTTC	CASSPEIAGVPYEQYF
TRBJ2-2	NA	NA	TRBV6-6	TGTGCCAGCAGTTACCCGGACGGGACTGCCGGGGAGCTGTTTTTT	CASSYPDGTAGELFF
TRBJ2-1	TRBD1	NA	TRBV5-1	TGCGCCAGCAGCTCCCAGACAGGGTGGGGGAATGAGCAGTTCTTC	CASSSQTGWGNEQFF
TRBJ2-6	NA	NA	TRBV2	TGTGCCAGCAGAGCCAAAGTGAATTCTGGGGCCAACGTCCTGACTTTC	CASRAKVNSGANVLTF
TRBJ1-3	NA	NA	TRBV6-5	TGTGCCACCTCTAGGCAATCTGGAAACACCATATATTTT	CATSRQSGNTIYF
TRBJ1-5	TRBD1	NA	TRBV30	TGTGCCTGGAGACGAGGGGGCAAGAATCAGCCCCAGCATTTT	CAWRRGGKNQPQHF
TRBJ1-6	TRBD1	NA	TRBV7-6	TGTGCCAGCAGCTTAGGGGATGGGACAGGGGTATTATCACCCCTCCACTTT	CASSLGDGTGVLSPLHF
TRBJ1-2	NA	once	TRBV4-1	TGCGCCAGCAGCCCGATGACGAAGAGACTCAGCGGGAACTATGGCTACACCTTC	CASSPMTKRLSGNYGYTF
TRBJ2-1	TRBD2	NA	TRBV7-3	TGTGCCAGCAGCCCCTCACTAGCGGGCAATGAGCAGTTCTTC	CASSPSLAGNEQFF
TRBJ1-1	TRBD1	few	TRBV5-4	TGTGCCAGCAGCTTGGGGTACCCGGACAGGGGAACCGAAGCTTTCTTT	CASSLGYPDRGTEAFF
TRBJ2-7	TRBD1	NA	TRBV6-6	TGTGCCAGCAGTTACTCGATACAGGGGTCCTACGAGCAGTACTTC	CASSYSIQGSYEQYF
TRBJ2-1	TRBD2	NA	TRBV5-6	TGTGCCAGCAACCTAGCGGGGAGGGGCAATGAGCAGTTCTTC	CASNLAGRGNEQFF
TRBJ2-7	NA	NA	TRBV5-4	TGTGCCAGCAGCTCTACCATCTACGAGCAGTACTTC	CASSSTIYEQYF
TRBJ2-1	NA	few	TRBV5-1	TGCGCCAGCAGCTTCATGGGCCTAAACGATGAGCAGTTCTTC	CASSFMGLNDEQFF
TRBJ2-3	NA	NA	TRBV13	TGTGCCAGCAGCTTAGGTCATGCAGGGTTGACAGATACGCAGTATTTT	CASSLGHAGLTDTQYF
TRBJ2-3	TRBD1	NA	TRBV6-1	TGTGCCAGCAGTGAGGGGACAGGGGCCCGCGGTACGCAGTATTTT	CASSEGTGARGTQYF
TRBJ1-3	TRBD1	few	TRBV27	TGTGCCAGCAGTTTGCATGGACAGGTTGAAAACACCATATATTTT	CASSLHGQVENTIYF
TRBJ1-4	NA	few	TRBV9	TGTGCCAGCAGCGTAGCGGGAGGTAATGAAAAACTGTTTTTT	CASSVAGGNEKLFF
TRBJ1-1	NA	NA	TRBV27	TGTGCCAGCAGTTTAATACAGGGTAAGACTGAAGCTTTCTTT	CASSLIQGKTEAFF